One T cell receptor beta chain is described in this entry. Its antigen is not known. The sample originates from a study of OX40 agonist ivuxolimab in advanced cancers. The wider study: Patients were treated with intravenous ivuxolimab, dosed at 0.01 to 10 mg/kg and infused every 2 weeks. Overall study results and limits: Partial responders receiving 0.1-3.0 mg/kg showed among the lowest clonal expansion.

It was autoimmune disease history or systemic immunosuppression that excluded patients. Data came from immunoSEQ multiplex PCR; TCRdb stores just in-frame clones and leaves some out. The table shows roughly 34,000 clones, with about 80% occurring only once. Germline-derived CDR1 and CDR2 are MNHNY and SVGAGI (reference sequence). Trimming stripped 4 bases from V and 0 bases from J, with 6 bases between. CDR3 length equals 13 residues. The chain couples TRBV6-6 to TRBJ1-2, with no clear D. The material was CD4+ or CD8+ T cells sorted from blood, obtained in a trial of the OX40 agonist ivuxolimab. This clonotype originated in an adult with an advanced solid tumor such as melanoma, head and neck, liver or kidney cancer. The CDR3 DNA reads TGTGCCAGCAGTTCGTCAGCTAACTATGGCTACACCTTC. Protein sequence: CASSSSANYGYTF.